This T cell receptor (beta chain) is from a study of OX40 agonist ivuxolimab in advanced cancers. The length of the CDR3 is 20 residues. Measured with immunoSEQ multiplex PCR; TCRdb has only the in-frame clones, and not every one. The sample carries more than 70,000 clones, approximately 91% recorded once. The chain has TRBV21-1 and TRBJ1-5; TRBD1, the D gene given by the table, was not confirmed from the DNA. TRBV21-1 is annotated as a pseudogene. Sequenced material: CD4+ or CD8+ T cells sorted from blood, taken in a trial of the OX40 agonist ivuxolimab. The clonotype originates from an adult with an advanced solid tumor such as melanoma, head and neck, liver or kidney cancer. The chain's CDR3 is CASSKEGYDRAQYSNQPQHF. The CDR3 nucleotides read TGTGCCAGCAGCAAAGAAGGGTATGACAGGGCCCAATATAGCAATCAGCCCCAGCATTTT.